This T cell receptor (beta chain) appears in the sequencing data of a study of blood T cell repertoires in COVID-19. Trimming cost V 3 bases and J 8 bases; bases outside gene matches: 8. The CDR3 consists of 16 residues. Germline-derived CDR1 and CDR2 are MDHEN and SYDVKM. In the source study's methods: Reference gene primer amplification in the assay estimated nucleated cell counts. The protocol was immunoSEQ multiplex PCR, while the TCRdb copy is restricted to in-frame clones and leaves out a portion. V and J calls and clone size are copied from that table; D and trimming were computed from the DNA. The sample lists more than 350,000 clones; roughly 90% were seen once.

Input material: peripheral blood. The rearrangement uses TRBV28 and TRBJ2-1, with 12 nucleotides matching TRBD2. The receptor comes from a woman aged 25-40 years with COVID-19, enrolled during active disease. CDR3 coding DNA: TGTGCCAGCAGTTTCGCATCTAGCGGGGGGGCCTATGAGCAGTTCTTC. It codes for CASSFASSGGAYEQFF.